This is a list of T cell receptor beta chains from one sample in a study of PD-L1 blockade in urothelial cancer. Produced via immunoSEQ multiplex PCR; TCRdb's table is partial and in-frame only. Of 90,000 or so clones in the sample, around 92% were seen once. The specimen comprised PBMCs, sampled around atezolizumab (anti-PD-L1) treatment. Receptors originate from a woman of 80 years or more with urothelial cancer. Both conserved end residues are part of each CDR3. D genes are given only for firm matches. Size tells how often a clone was seen (once, few, many) or the class of an expanded clone, and some rows leave it out.

d_call: TRBD2
j_call: TRBJ2-7
v_call: TRBV10-3
clone_size: .
cdr3_length: 16
cdr3_aa: CAIRAGSGSMTYEQYF
cdr3_nt: TGTGCCATCAGAGCTGGGAGCGGGAGTATGACCTACGAGCAGTACTTC

d_call: TRBD1
j_call: TRBJ1-5
v_call: TRBV28
clone_size: .
cdr3_length: 17
cdr3_aa: CASSTPGQGRGNQPQHF
cdr3_nt: TGTGCCAGCAGTACCCCGGGACAGGGTCGGGGCAATCAGCCCCAGCATTTT

d_call: .
j_call: TRBJ2-5
v_call: TRBV5-1
clone_size: .
cdr3_length: 16
cdr3_aa: CASSSIRQAHQETQYF
cdr3_nt: TGCGCCAGCAGCTCCATCCGACAGGCCCATCAAGAGACCCAGTACTTC

d_call: .
j_call: TRBJ2-7
v_call: TRBV19
clone_size: .
cdr3_length: 15
cdr3_aa: CASSTKIADNYEQYF
cdr3_nt: TGTGCCAGTAGTACCAAAATAGCGGATAACTACGAGCAGTACTTC

d_call: .
j_call: TRBJ1-5
v_call: TRBV6-1
clone_size: .
cdr3_length: 15
cdr3_aa: CASRETDTSYQPQHF
cdr3_nt: TGTGCCAGCAGAGAAACAGACACTTCCTATCAGCCCCAGCATTTT

d_call: TRBD1
j_call: TRBJ2-1
v_call: TRBV19
clone_size: .
cdr3_length: 16
cdr3_aa: CASSTPRQGARNEQFF
cdr3_nt: TGTGCCAGTAGTACCCCACGACAGGGGGCGCGTAATGAGCAGTTCTTC

d_call: .
j_call: TRBJ1-3
v_call: TRBV7-9
clone_size: .
cdr3_length: 14
cdr3_aa: CASSKRVTGNTIYF
cdr3_nt: TGTGCCAGCAGCAAGAGGGTTACTGGAAACACCATATATTTT

d_call: .
j_call: TRBJ2-3
v_call: TRBV5-5
clone_size: .
cdr3_length: 14
cdr3_aa: CASSHSEVADTQYF
cdr3_nt: TGTGCCAGCAGCCACAGTGAAGTGGCAGATACGCAGTATTTT

d_call: .
j_call: TRBJ2-2
v_call: TRBV11-3
clone_size: .
cdr3_length: 14
cdr3_aa: CASSEGRVTGELFF
cdr3_nt: TGTGCCAGCAGCGAGGGAAGGGTAACCGGGGAGCTGTTTTTT

d_call: .
j_call: TRBJ2-2
v_call: TRBV5-4
clone_size: few
cdr3_length: 16
cdr3_aa: CASSQGGSLGYRELFF
cdr3_nt: TGTGCCAGCAGCCAAGGAGGCAGCCTGGGGTACCGGGAGCTGTTTTTT

d_call: .
j_call: TRBJ2-2
v_call: TRBV6-1
clone_size: .
cdr3_length: 15
cdr3_aa: CASGAAVANTGELFF
cdr3_nt: TGTGCCAGCGGGGCGGCTGTAGCGAACACCGGGGAGCTGTTTTTT

d_call: .
j_call: TRBJ2-7
v_call: TRBV7-4
clone_size: .
cdr3_length: 17
cdr3_aa: CASSLEGDGEAKYEQYF
cdr3_nt: TGTGCCAGCAGCTTAGAAGGGGACGGGGAGGCGAAGTACGAGCAGTACTTC

d_call: TRBD2
j_call: TRBJ2-5
v_call: TRBV27
clone_size: .
cdr3_length: 15
cdr3_aa: CASSRTSGSGETQYF
cdr3_nt: TGTGCCAGCAGTCGGACTAGCGGGAGTGGGGAGACCCAGTACTTC

d_call: TRBD1
j_call: TRBJ1-1
v_call: TRBV5-4
clone_size: .
cdr3_length: 13
cdr3_aa: CASRSQGASEAFF
cdr3_nt: TGTGCCAGCAGGTCTCAGGGGGCGTCTGAAGCTTTCTTT

d_call: .
j_call: TRBJ2-7
v_call: TRBV15
clone_size: .
cdr3_length: 16
cdr3_aa: CATSKVRGPGSYEQYF
cdr3_nt: TGTGCCACCAGCAAGGTTCGAGGCCCAGGGTCCTACGAGCAGTACTTC

d_call: .
j_call: TRBJ2-2
v_call: TRBV9
clone_size: .
cdr3_length: 16
cdr3_aa: CASSSSAGPNTGELFF
cdr3_nt: TGTGCCAGCAGCTCTAGCGCAGGGCCGAACACCGGGGAGCTGTTTTTT

d_call: .
j_call: TRBJ1-1
v_call: TRBV30
clone_size: .
cdr3_length: 13
cdr3_aa: CASRSPGNIGAFF
cdr3_nt: TGTGCCTCCCGATCCCCAGGGAATATCGGAGCTTTCTTT

d_call: TRBD2
j_call: TRBJ2-2
v_call: TRBV5-1
clone_size: .
cdr3_length: 18
cdr3_aa: CASSTGTSGRAAAGELFF
cdr3_nt: TGCGCCAGCAGCACCGGGACTAGCGGGAGGGCCGCAGCCGGGGAGCTGTTTTTT

d_call: TRBD1
j_call: TRBJ2-7
v_call: TRBV28
clone_size: .
cdr3_length: 15
cdr3_aa: CASSPHSPTGDEQYF
cdr3_nt: TGTGCCAGCAGTCCACACAGCCCGACAGGGGACGAGCAGTACTTC

d_call: TRBD1
j_call: TRBJ1-2
v_call: TRBV25-1
clone_size: .
cdr3_length: 15
cdr3_aa: CASSDVDRGRYGYTF
cdr3_nt: TGTGCCAGCAGTGATGTGGACAGGGGCCGGTATGGCTACACCTTC

d_call: TRBD2
j_call: TRBJ2-7
v_call: TRBV28
clone_size: .
cdr3_length: 14
cdr3_aa: CASSFPGGGYEQYF
cdr3_nt: TGTGCCAGCAGTTTCCCGGGGGGTGGGTACGAGCAGTACTTC

d_call: .
j_call: TRBJ1-4
v_call: TRBV28
clone_size: .
cdr3_length: 17
cdr3_aa: CASSSWAAGGSNEKLFF
cdr3_nt: TGTGCCAGCAGTTCATGGGCAGCGGGGGGGTCTAATGAAAAACTGTTTTTT

d_call: .
j_call: TRBJ2-2
v_call: TRBV28
clone_size: .
cdr3_length: 16
cdr3_aa: CASIETGTPNTGELFF
cdr3_nt: TGTGCCAGCATCGAGACCGGGACTCCTAACACCGGGGAGCTGTTTTTT

d_call: .
j_call: TRBJ1-1
v_call: TRBV10-3
clone_size: .
cdr3_length: 14
cdr3_aa: CAISWGRENTEAFF
cdr3_nt: TGTGCCATCAGCTGGGGCAGGGAAAACACTGAAGCTTTCTTT